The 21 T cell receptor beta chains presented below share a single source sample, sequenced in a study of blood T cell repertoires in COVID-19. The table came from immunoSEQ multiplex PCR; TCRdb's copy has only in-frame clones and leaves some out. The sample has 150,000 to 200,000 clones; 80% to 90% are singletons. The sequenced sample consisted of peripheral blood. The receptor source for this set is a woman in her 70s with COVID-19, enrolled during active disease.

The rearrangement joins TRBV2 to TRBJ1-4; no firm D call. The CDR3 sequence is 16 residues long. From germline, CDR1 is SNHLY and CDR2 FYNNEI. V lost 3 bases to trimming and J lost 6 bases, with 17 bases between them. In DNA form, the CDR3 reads TGTGCCAGCAGTGAGGGAGTGGCAGACGGGCATGAAAAACTGTTTTTT. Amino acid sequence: CASSEGVADGHEKLFF.

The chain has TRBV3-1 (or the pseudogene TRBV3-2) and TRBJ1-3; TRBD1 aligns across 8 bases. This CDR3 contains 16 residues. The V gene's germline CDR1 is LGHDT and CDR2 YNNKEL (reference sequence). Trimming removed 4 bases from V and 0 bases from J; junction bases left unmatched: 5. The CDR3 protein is CASSLSDRASGNTIYF. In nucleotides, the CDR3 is TGTGCCAGCAGCCTGTCGGACAGGGCCTCTGGAAACACCATATATTTT.

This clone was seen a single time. The CDR3 reads CAWSEGASGGNNEQFF. The CDR3, as DNA: TGTGCCTGGAGTGAAGGCGCTAGCGGGGGCAACAATGAGCAGTTCTTC. This sequence joins TRBV30 and TRBJ2-1; 10 nucleotides align to TRBD2. CDR1 GTSNPN and CDR2 SVGIG come from the germline V gene (reference sequence). This CDR3 spans 16 amino acids. The V and J ends lost 1 base and 5 bases, in that order; junction bases with no gene match: 8.

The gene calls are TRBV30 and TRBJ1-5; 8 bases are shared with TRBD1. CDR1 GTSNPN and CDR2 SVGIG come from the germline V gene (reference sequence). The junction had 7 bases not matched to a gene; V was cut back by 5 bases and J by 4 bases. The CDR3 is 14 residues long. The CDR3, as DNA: TGTGCCTGGCAGGGGGCAAGTGGGAATCAGCCCCAGCATTTT. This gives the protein CAWQGASGNQPQHF.

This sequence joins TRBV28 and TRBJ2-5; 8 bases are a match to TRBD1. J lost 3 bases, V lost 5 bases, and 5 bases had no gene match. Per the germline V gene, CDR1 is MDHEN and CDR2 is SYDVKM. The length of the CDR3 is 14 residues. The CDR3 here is CASSIQQGEETQYF. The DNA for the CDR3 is TGTGCCAGCAGTATACAACAGGGGGAAGAGACCCAGTACTTC.

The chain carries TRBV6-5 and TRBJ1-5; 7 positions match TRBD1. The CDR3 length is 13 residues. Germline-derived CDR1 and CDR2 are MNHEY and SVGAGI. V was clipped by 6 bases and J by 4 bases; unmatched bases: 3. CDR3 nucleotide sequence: TGTGCCAGCAGGGGACAGTTTAATCAGCCCCAGCATTTT. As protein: CASRGQFNQPQHF.

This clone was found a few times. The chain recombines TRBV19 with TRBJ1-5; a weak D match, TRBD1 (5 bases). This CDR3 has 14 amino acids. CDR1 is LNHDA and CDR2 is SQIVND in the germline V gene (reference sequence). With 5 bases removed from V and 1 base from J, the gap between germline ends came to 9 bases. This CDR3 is CASSWGGSNQPQHF. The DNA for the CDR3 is TGTGCCAGTAGTTGGGGGGGAAGCAATCAGCCCCAGCATTTT.

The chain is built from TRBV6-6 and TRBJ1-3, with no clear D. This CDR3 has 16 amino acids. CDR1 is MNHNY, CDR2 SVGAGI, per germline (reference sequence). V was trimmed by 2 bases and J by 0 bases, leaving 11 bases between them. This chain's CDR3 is CASSYPRGNSGNTIYF. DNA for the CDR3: TGTGCCAGCAGTTACCCCAGAGGGAACTCTGGAAACACCATATATTTT.

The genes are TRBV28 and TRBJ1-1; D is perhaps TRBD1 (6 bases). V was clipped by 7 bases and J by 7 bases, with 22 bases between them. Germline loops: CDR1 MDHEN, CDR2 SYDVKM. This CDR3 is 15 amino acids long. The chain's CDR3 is CASTPRNGGGGEAFF. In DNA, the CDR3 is TGTGCCAGCACCCCTCGGAATGGGGGCGGCGGTGAAGCTTTCTTT.

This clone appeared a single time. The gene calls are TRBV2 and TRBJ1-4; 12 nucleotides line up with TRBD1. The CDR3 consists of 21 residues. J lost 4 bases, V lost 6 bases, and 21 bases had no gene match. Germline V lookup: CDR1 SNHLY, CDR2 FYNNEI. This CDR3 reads CASSELNSPGQGASGNEKLFF. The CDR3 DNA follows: TGTGCCAGCAGCGAGTTAAACTCTCCGGGACAGGGGGCATCTGGTAATGAAAAACTGTTTTTT.

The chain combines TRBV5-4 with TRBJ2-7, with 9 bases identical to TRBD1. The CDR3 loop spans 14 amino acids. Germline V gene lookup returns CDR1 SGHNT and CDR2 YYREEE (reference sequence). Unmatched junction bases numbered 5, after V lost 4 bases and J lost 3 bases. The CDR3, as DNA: TGTGCCAGCAGCCCGGCGGGACAGGGCTACGAGCAGTACTTC. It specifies CASSPAGQGYEQYF.

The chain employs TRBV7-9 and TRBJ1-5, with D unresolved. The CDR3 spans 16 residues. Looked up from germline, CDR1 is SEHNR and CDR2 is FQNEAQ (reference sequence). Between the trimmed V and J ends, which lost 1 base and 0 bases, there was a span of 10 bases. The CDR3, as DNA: TGTGCCAGCAGCTTAGAGCCGAAGTATAGCAATCAGCCCCAGCATTTT. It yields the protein CASSLEPKYSNQPQHF.

CDR3 protein: CASSHRDRPEAFF. As DNA, the CDR3 is TGTGCCAGCAGTCACCGGGACAGACCTGAAGCTTTCTTT. V is TRBV27 and J is TRBJ1-1; the match to TRBD1 covers 7 bases. The germline V gene encodes CDR1 MNHEY and CDR2 SMNVEV (reference sequence). The V gene end was trimmed by 5 bases and the J gene end by 6 bases; junction bases not matched to a gene: 6. This CDR3 is 13 amino acids long.

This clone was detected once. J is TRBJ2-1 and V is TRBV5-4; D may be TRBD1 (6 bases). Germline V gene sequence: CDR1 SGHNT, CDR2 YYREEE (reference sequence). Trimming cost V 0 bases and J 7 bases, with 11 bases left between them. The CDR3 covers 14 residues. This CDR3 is CASSLVYRVNEQFF. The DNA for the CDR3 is TGTGCCAGCAGCTTGGTTTACAGGGTGAATGAGCAGTTCTTC. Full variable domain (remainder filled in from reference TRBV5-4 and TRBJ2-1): ETGVTQSPTHLIKTRGQQVTLRCSSQSGHNTVSWYQQALGQGPQFIFQYYREEENGRGNFPPRFSGLQFPNYSSELNVNALELDDSALYLCASSLVYRVNEQFFGPGTRLTVL.

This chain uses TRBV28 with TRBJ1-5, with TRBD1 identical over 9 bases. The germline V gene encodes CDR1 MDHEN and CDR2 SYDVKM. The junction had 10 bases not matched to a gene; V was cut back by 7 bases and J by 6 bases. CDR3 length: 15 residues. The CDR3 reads CASMKGTGNGQPQHF. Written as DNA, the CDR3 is TGTGCCAGCATGAAAGGGACAGGGAACGGTCAGCCCCAGCATTTT.

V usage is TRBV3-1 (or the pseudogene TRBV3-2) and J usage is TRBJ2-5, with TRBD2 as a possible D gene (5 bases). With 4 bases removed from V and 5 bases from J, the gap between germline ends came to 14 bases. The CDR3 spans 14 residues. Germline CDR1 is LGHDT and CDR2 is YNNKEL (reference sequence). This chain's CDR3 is CASSRPRDMETQYF. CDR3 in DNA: TGTGCCAGCAGCCGACCGAGGGATATGGAGACCCAGTACTTC.

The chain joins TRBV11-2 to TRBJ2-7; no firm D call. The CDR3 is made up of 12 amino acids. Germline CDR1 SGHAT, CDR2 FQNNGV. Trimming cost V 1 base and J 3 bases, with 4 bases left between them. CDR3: CASSLAFYEQYV. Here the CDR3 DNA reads TGTGCCAGCAGCTTAGCCTTCTACGAGCAGTACGTC.

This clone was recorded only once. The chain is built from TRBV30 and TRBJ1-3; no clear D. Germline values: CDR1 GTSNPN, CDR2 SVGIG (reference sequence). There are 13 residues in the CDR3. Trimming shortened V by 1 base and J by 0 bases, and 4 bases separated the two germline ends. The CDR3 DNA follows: TGTGCCTGGAGTGGCAGCTCTGGAAACACCATATATTTT. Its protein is CAWSGSSGNTIYF.

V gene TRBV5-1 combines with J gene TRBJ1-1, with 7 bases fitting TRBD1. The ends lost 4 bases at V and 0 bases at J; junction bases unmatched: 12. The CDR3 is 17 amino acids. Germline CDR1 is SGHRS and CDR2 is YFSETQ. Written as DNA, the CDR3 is TGCGCCAGCAGCGCCAGGGGGAAGATCCTCATGAACACTGAAGCTTTCTTT. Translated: CASSARGKILMNTEAFF. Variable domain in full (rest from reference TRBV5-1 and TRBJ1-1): KAGVTQTPRYLIKTRGQQVTLSCSPISGHRSVSWYQQTPGQGLQFLFEYFSETQRNKGNFPGRFSGRQFSNSRSEMNVSTLELGDSALYLCASSARGKILMNTEAFFGQGTRLTVV.

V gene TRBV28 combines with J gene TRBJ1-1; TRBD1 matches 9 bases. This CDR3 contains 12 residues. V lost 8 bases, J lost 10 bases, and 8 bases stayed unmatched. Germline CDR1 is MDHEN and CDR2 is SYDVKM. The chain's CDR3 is CASGYGQGIAFF. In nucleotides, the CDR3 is TGTGCCAGCGGGTATGGACAGGGGATAGCTTTCTTT. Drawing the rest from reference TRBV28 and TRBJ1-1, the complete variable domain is DVKVTQSSRYLVKRTGEKVFLECVQDMDHENMFWYRQDPGLGLRLIYFSYDVKMKEKGDIPEGYSVSREKKERFSLILESASTNQTSMYLCASGYGQGIAFFGQGTRLTVV.

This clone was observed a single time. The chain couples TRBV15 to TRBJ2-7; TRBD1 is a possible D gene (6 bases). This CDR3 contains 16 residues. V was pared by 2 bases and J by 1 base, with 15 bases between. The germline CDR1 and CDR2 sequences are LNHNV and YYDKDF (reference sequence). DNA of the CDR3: TGTGCCACCAGCAGATCCGGGACATTCAGGTCCTACGAGCAGTACTTC. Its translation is CATSRSGTFRSYEQYF.